The 9 T cell receptor beta chains below come from one sample, sequenced in a study of OX40 agonist ivuxolimab in advanced cancers. Repertoires were generated with immunoSEQ multiplex PCR, while TCRdb's copy carries only in-frame clones and drops some. The table shows approximately 27,000 clones, with about 88% occurring only once. The source was CD4+ or CD8+ T cells sorted from blood, collected in a trial of the OX40 agonist ivuxolimab. The receptors come from an adult with an advanced solid tumor such as melanoma, head and neck, liver or kidney cancer.

The DNA for the CDR3 is TGTGCCAGCAGTATAGGTAGAGGCTACGAGCAGTACTTC. Protein: CASSIGRGYEQYF. This chain joins TRBV2 and TRBJ2-7; no firm D call. Germline V CDR1 and CDR2: SNHLY, FYNNEI. Trimming removed 5 bases at V and 3 bases at J, with 11 bases between. This CDR3 comprises 13 residues.

The rearrangement links TRBV6-6 to TRBJ1-2, with a tentative D call TRBD1 (5 bases). Germline V CDR1 and CDR2: MNHNY, SVGAGI (reference sequence). V was trimmed by 0 bases and J by 0 bases, leaving 11 bases between them. This CDR3 region has 16 residues. CDR3 amino acids: CASSYSPMGPNYGYTF. The CDR3 region has the DNA TGTGCCAGCAGTTACTCGCCAATGGGGCCTAACTATGGCTACACCTTC.

Of note for this clone: One end of the junction varies from germline; a read error may be responsible. This chain connects TRBV6-5 to TRBJ2-5; D is undetermined. CDR3 length equals 15 residues. Germline CDR1 is MNHEY and CDR2 is SVGAGI. The CDR3 spells CASSYYWGSQEPQYF. DNA for the CDR3: TGTGCCAGCAGTTATTACTGGGGATCCCAAGAGCCCCAGTACTTC.

The gene calls are TRBV11-2 and TRBJ2-3, with TRBD2 matching 7 bases. Unmatched junction bases numbered 17, after V lost 0 bases and J lost 2 bases. The germline V gene encodes CDR1 SGHAT and CDR2 FQNNGV. The CDR3 totals 20 residues. The CDR3 DNA reads TGTGCCAGCAGCTTAGATCCCTCCGGGGGAGGGGTCATGAACACAGATACGCAGTATTTT. Translation: CASSLDPSGGGVMNTDTQYF.

This clone was seen just once. The chain couples TRBV27 to TRBJ2-2; D unresolved. Trimming shortened V by 3 bases and J by 0 bases, and 2 bases separated the two germline ends. Germline V gives CDR1 MNHEY, CDR2 SMNVEV (reference sequence). The CDR3 is 13 residues long. CDR3 amino acids: CASSFANTGELFF. As DNA, the CDR3 is TGTGCCAGCAGTTTTGCGAACACCGGGGAGCTGTTTTTT.

The chain recombines TRBV10-3 with TRBJ2-3, with 9 bases lining up with TRBD2. The V gene end was trimmed by 4 bases and the J gene end by 3 bases; junction bases not matched to a gene: 2. CDR1 is ENHRY and CDR2 is SYGVKD in the germline V gene. CDR3 length equals 14 residues. The CDR3, as DNA: TGTGCCATCAGTGGCGGGGGGGAGACAGATACGCAGTATTTT. Translating it yields CAISGGGETDTQYF.

J is TRBJ2-2 and V is TRBV5-1; D ambiguous. V lost 0 bases and J 2 bases, leaving 8 bases between the germline ends. CDR1 and CDR2 (germline): SGHRS, YFSETQ. This CDR3 is 15 amino acids long. CDR3 residues: CASSLVATNTGELFF. Here the CDR3 DNA reads TGCGCCAGCAGCTTGGTGGCTACCAACACCGGGGAGCTGTTTTTT.

The V and J genes are TRBV27 and TRBJ1-2, with D possibly being TRBD1 (5 bases). Trimming left V 5 bases short and J 4 bases short, with 11 bases between. Germline lookup yields CDR1 MNHEY and CDR2 SMNVEV (reference sequence). The CDR3 has 13 amino acids. This CDR3 is CASSPRGVYGYTF. As DNA, the CDR3 is TGTGCCAGCAGTCCCCGGGGGGTCTATGGCTACACCTTC.

The chain carries TRBV27 and TRBJ2-2; 11 bases are a match to TRBD1. V lost 4 bases to trimming and J lost 3 bases; unmatched junction nucleotides: 13. The CDR3 runs 19 residues. Germline V gives CDR1 MNHEY, CDR2 SMNVEV (reference sequence). CDR3 sequence: CASSSLGQGAYQYTGELFF. CDR3 nucleotides: TGTGCCAGCAGTTCACTTGGACAGGGGGCATATCAGTACACCGGGGAGCTGTTTTTT.